This TCR beta chain was captured in a study of T cells after yellow fever vaccination. The CDR3 consists of 13 residues. Trimming took 3 bases from V and 4 from J, leaving 9 bases between them. Germline V CDR1 and CDR2: DFQATT, SNEGSKA (reference sequence). Study-wide results and caveats: Contaminating bulk clonotypes could be abundant in FACS-sorted repertoires. Clones from primary vaccination mostly reappeared after the booster (roughly 97% CD4, about 88% CD8).

Production of TCR cDNA was by 5'RACE template switching, which also added a universal primer site and UMIs. TCRdb analysed the 5' RACE reads with MiXCR anew, one entry per CDR3 protein. The data contain 45,000 to 60,000 distinct CDR3 sequences, approximately 6% of them seen just once; the ten biggest clones take up roughly 28%. The source of this sequence is a young man who received the YFV17D yellow fever vaccine. Sequences were derived from PBMCs, either bulk or a sorted T-cell subset (CD4+, CD8+, memory, or dextramer-sorted; not recorded which), sampled on the day of the yellow fever booster vaccination. The chain is built from TRBV20-1 and TRBJ1-4, with D unresolved. DNA of the CDR3: TGCAGTGCTAGGTCGGGAAGTAATGAAAAACTGTTTTTT. Its protein product is CSARSGSNEKLFF.